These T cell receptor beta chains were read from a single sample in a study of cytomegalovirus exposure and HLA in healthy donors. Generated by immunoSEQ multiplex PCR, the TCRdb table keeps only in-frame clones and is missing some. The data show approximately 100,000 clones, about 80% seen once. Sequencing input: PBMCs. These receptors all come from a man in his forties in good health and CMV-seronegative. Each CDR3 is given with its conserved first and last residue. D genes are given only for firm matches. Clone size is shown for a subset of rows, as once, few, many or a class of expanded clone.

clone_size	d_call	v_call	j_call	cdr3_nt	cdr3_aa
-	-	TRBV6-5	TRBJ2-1	TGTGCCAGCAGTGGGGCCCAAGGGTACAATGAGCAGTTCTTC	CASSGAQGYNEQFF
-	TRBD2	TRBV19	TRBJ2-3	TGTGCCAGTAGTCTGACTAGCGGGGGCAGCACAGATACGCAGTATTTT	CASSLTSGGSTDTQYF
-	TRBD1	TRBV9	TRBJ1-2	TGTGCCAGCAGCCCCCAGGGACAGGTTTATTTCTATGGCTACACCTTC	CASSPQGQVYFYGYTF
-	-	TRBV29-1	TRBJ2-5	TGCAGCCATGGGCAGGGGCTCCAAGAGACCCAGTACTTC	CSHGQGLQETQYF
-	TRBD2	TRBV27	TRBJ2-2	TGTGCCAGCGGGAGTCGGGGGGGCGCCGGGGAGCTGTTTTTT	CASGSRGGAGELFF
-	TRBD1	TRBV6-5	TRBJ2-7	TGTGCCAGCCATTACTCTGGGACAGGGCGGGGAGAGCAGTACTTC	CASHYSGTGRGEQYF
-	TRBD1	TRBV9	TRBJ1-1	TGTGCCAGCAGCGCCCAGGGGGAAGGAGCTTTCTTT	CASSAQGEGAFF
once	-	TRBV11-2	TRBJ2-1	TGTGCCAGCAGCTTAGGAGAAGCGAATGAGCAGTTCTTC	CASSLGEANEQFF
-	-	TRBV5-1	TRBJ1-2	TGCGCCAGCAGCTTGGACATCCATGGCTACACCTTC	CASSLDIHGYTF
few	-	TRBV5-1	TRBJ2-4	TGCGCCAGCAGCTGGGACCCACAGGGTACCAAAAACATTCAGTACTTC	CASSWDPQGTKNIQYF
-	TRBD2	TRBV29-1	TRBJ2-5	TGCAGCGTTGAATCCCCAGCGGGGGCTTTCGAGACCCAGTACTTC	CSVESPAGAFETQYF
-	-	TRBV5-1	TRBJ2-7	TGCGCCAGCAGCTTGGACACCTACGAGCAGTACTTC	CASSLDTYEQYF
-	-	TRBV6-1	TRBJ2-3	TGTGCCAGCAGTGTGGGACAACAAAGCACAGATACGCAGTATTTT	CASSVGQQSTDTQYF
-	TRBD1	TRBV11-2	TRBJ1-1	TGTGCCAGCAGCTCCGGACAGGGGTGGACTGAAGCTTTCTTT	CASSSGQGWTEAFF
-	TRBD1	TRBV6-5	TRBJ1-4	TGTGCCAGCAGTTGGGACAGCATTTACGAAAAACTGTTTTTT	CASSWDSIYEKLFF
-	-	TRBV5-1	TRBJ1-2	TGCGCCAGCAGCTTCGGGGGGGACTATGGCTACACCTTC	CASSFGGDYGYTF
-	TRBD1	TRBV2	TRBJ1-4	TGTGCCAGCATGAAACAGGGGACTAATGAAAAACTGTTTTTT	CASMKQGTNEKLFF